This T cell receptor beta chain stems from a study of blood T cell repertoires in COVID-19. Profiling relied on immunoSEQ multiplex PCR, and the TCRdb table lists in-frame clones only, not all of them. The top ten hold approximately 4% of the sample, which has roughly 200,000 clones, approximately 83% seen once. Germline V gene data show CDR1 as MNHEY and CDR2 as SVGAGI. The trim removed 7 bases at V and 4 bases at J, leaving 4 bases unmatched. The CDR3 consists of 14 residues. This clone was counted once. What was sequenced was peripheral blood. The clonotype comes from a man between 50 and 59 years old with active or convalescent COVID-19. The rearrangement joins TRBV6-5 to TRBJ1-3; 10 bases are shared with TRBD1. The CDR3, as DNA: TGTGCCAGCACCGCGGGACAGGGGGGAAACACCATATATTTT. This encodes CASTAGQGGNTIYF.